The 8 T cell receptor beta chains below were found in one sample sequenced in a study of shared clonotypes between healthy human individuals. Only CD45RO-negative cells positively selected for CCR7 counted as naive CD8 cells, so terminally differentiated effector memory CD45RA+ cells were excluded. The protocol was immunoSEQ multiplex PCR, while the TCRdb copy is restricted to in-frame clones and leaves out a portion. The table shows around 1.9 million clones, with 85% to 95% occurring only once. Sequences were obtained from naive CD8+ T cells from PBMCs. These receptors all stem from a man aged 18 to 30 in good health. Some clones in this sample may be carry-over from other donors' samples.

The chain couples TRBV7-3 to TRBJ2-7; D unresolved. The length of the CDR3 is 13 residues. Germline assignment: CDR1 SGHTA and CDR2 FQGTGA. V lost 2 bases and J 6 bases, leaving 11 bases between the germline ends. CDR3 in amino acids: CASSLYGEAEQYF. CDR3 coding DNA: TGTGCCAGCAGCTTATATGGAGAGGCCGAGCAGTACTTC.

The chain uses TRBV27 and TRBJ2-2, with D uncertain. The CDR3 totals 15 residues. The V gene's germline CDR1 is MNHEY and CDR2 SMNVEV (reference sequence). Trimming took off 2 bases at V and 0 bases at J, with 7 bases between the two ends. The CDR3 DNA sequence: TGTGCCAGCAGTTTAATGGATACGAACACCGGGGAGCTGTTTTTT. It codes for CASSLMDTNTGELFF.

The chain links TRBV13 to TRBJ2-7; TRBD1 agrees at 11 bases. This CDR3 is 15 amino acids long. From germline, CDR1 is PRHDT and CDR2 FYEKMQ (reference sequence). The trim removed 5 bases at V and 4 bases at J, leaving 7 bases unmatched. CDR3 protein: CASSAPGQGVYEQYF. The CDR3 region has the DNA TGTGCCAGCAGCGCCCCGGGACAGGGGGTTTACGAGCAGTACTTC.

CDR3 in DNA: TGTGCCAGCAGCCCTGGCAGGACAGGGGGAAACTATGGCTACACCTTC. It specifies CASSPGRTGGNYGYTF. The J gene is TRBJ1-2, the V gene TRBV7-2, with TRBD1 matching over 10 bases. V was clipped by 5 bases and J by 2 bases; unmatched bases: 8. CDR1 and CDR2 from the germline V gene are SGHTA and FQGNSA. The CDR3 runs to 16 residues.

This clone was recorded a few times. The same CDR3 also results from other DNA sequences found in this sample. The rearrangement uses TRBV9 and TRBJ1-1; D might be TRBD1 (6 bases). This CDR3 comprises 14 residues. The germline gives CDR1 SGDLS, CDR2 YYNGEE. With 5 bases removed from V and 1 base from J, the gap between germline ends came to 12 bases. The CDR3 coding sequence is TGTGCCAGCAGTTCCGGAGGGGGGAACACTGAAGCTTTCTTT. This sequence encodes CASSSGGGNTEAFF. The whole variable domain, filled in from reference TRBV9 and TRBJ1-1, reads DSGVTQTPKHLITATGQRVTLRCSPRSGDLSVYWYQQSLDQGLQFLIQYYNGEERAKGNILERFSAQQFPDLHSELNLSSLELGDSALYFCASSSGGGNTEAFFGQGTRLTVV.

The chain carries TRBV19 and TRBJ1-5; perhaps TRBD1 as D (6 bases). CDR3 length equals 16 residues. CDR1 is LNHDA, CDR2 SQIVND, per germline (reference sequence). Trimming took off 5 bases at V and 0 bases at J, with 14 bases between the two ends. CDR3 region: CASSPDGQYSNQPQHF. CDR3 DNA: TGTGCCAGTAGTCCAGATGGACAGTATAGCAATCAGCCCCAGCATTTT. Full variable domain (rest looked up from reference TRBV19 and TRBJ1-5): DGGITQSPKYLFRKEGQNVTLSCEQNLNHDAMYWYRQDPGQGLRLIYYSQIVNDFQKGDIAEGYSVSREKKESFPLTVTSAQKNPTAFYLCASSPDGQYSNQPQHFGDGTRLSIL.

This sequence joins TRBV27 and TRBJ2-7; a weak D match, TRBD1 (5 bases). The CDR3 consists of 14 residues. Germline CDR1 MNHEY, CDR2 SMNVEV (reference sequence). V was pared by 5 bases and J by 5 bases, with 16 bases between. CDR3 residues: CASSPAGITHEQYF. The CDR3 DNA reads as TGTGCCAGCAGTCCGGCAGGGATAACCCACGAGCAGTACTTC.

This sequence joins TRBV5-1 and TRBJ2-7; 7 bases agree with TRBD2. The V segment lost 3 bases and the J segment 3 bases; nucleotides outside the gene matches: 6. The CDR3 has 14 amino acids. Per the germline V gene, CDR1 is SGHRS and CDR2 is YFSETQ. The CDR3 DNA is TGCGCCAGCAGCTGGACGGGACTAAACTACGAGCAGTACTTC. Residues: CASSWTGLNYEQYF.